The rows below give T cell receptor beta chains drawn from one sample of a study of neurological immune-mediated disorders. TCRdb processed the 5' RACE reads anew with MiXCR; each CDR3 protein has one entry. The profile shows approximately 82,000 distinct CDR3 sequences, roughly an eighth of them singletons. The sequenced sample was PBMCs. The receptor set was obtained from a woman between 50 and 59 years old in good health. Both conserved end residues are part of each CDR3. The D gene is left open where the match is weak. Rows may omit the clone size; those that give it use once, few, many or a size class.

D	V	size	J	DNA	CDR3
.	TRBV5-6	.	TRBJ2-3	TGTGCCAGCAGCTCAGGGCGGACAGGCACAGATACGCAGTATTTT	CASSSGRTGTDTQYF
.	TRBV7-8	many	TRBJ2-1	TGTGCCAGCAGCTTAGTGGTAGGGGCAAATAACAATGAGCAGTTCTTC	CASSLVVGANNNEQFF
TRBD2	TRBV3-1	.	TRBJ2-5	TGTGCCAGCAGCCACACAATAGCGGGGGGGCCTTCGGAGACCCAGTACTTC	CASSHTIAGGPSETQYF
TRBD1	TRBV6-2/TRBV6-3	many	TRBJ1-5	TGTGCCAGCAGTGGGGGACAGGGTTGGCAGCCCCAGCATTTT	CASSGGQGWQPQHF
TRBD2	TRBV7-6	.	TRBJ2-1	TGTGCCAGCGCCCGGGGGGGATTTCGGAATGAGCAGTTCTTC	CASARGGFRNEQFF
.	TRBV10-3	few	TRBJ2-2	TGTGCCATCAGTGAGTCAGGTTCACAGGGATTCGCGAACACCGGGGAGCTGTTTTTT	CAISESGSQGFANTGELFF
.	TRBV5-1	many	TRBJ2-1	TGCGCCAGCAGCCTCGAGTCCGGGGAGCAGTTCTTC	CASSLESGEQFF
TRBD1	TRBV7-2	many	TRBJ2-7	TGTGCCAGCAGCCCAGAGACAGGGTGGCTCGAGCAGTACTTC	CASSPETGWLEQYF
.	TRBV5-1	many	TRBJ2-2	TGCGCCAGCAGCCCCCGTTCCCGCACCGGGGAGCTGTTTTTT	CASSPRSRTGELFF
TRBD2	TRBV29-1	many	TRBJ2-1	TGCAGCGTTGAGGGAGATAGCGGGAGTATCGATGAGCAGTTCTTC	CSVEGDSGSIDEQFF